The next 11 T cell receptor beta chains were all read from a single sample in a study of regulatory T cells in long-lasting Graves disease. The time point denotes: newly diagnosed GD, antithyroid drugs for less than 3 months. The TCR library used RNA extracted from PBMCs. Libraries of TCR beta came from iRepertoire HTBI primers plus Arm-PCR of CDR3 regions. TCRdb ran MiXCR on the multiplex PCR reads and lists one entry per CDR3 protein. The sample holds around 230,000 distinct CDR3 sequences, around 18% seen once. The source was peripheral blood mononuclear cells (PBMCs), collected at new diagnosis, from a patient treated with antithyroid drugs. The source is a female donor with Graves disease.

In its sample, this clonotype was seen many times. This chain connects TRBV27 to TRBJ1-4; D is perhaps TRBD1 (5 bases). Germline V gene data show CDR1 as MNHEY and CDR2 as SMNVEV (reference sequence). V was clipped by 8 bases and J by 4 bases, with 14 bases between them. This CDR3 has 14 amino acids. This CDR3 reads CASGSGRVNEKLFF. The CDR3 DNA reads as TGTGCCAGCGGATCGGGACGGGTTAATGAAAAACTGTTTTTT. Based on the CDR3 plus reference TRBV27 and TRBJ1-4, the full variable domain is EAQVTQNPRYLITVTGKKLTVTCSQNMNHEYMSWYRQDPGLGLRQIYYSMNVEVTDKGDVPEGYKVSRKEKRNFPLILESPSPNQTSLYFCASGSGRVNEKLFFGSGTQLSVL.

This clonotype appeared many times. The chain uses TRBV7-9 and TRBJ2-1, with 11 bases aligning to TRBD1. Trimming removed 4 bases from V and 8 bases from J; junction bases left unmatched: 10. The germline CDR1 and CDR2 sequences are SEHNR and FQNEAQ (reference sequence). The CDR3 runs 16 residues. Here the CDR3 DNA reads TGTGCCAGCAGCTCCCTCCGGGACAGGGGGAGTTATGAGCAGTTCTTC. Amino acids: CASSSLRDRGSYEQFF.

CDR3 nucleotides: TGTGCCACCAGCAGAGATCAATATTACGAGCAGTACTTC. This sequence encodes CATSRDQYYEQYF. This sequence joins TRBV15 and TRBJ2-7; no clear D gene. CDR1 LNHNV and CDR2 YYDKDF come from the germline V gene (reference sequence). Trimming shortened V by 0 bases and J by 4 bases, and 7 bases separated the two germline ends. This CDR3 has 13 amino acids. The full variable domain, rest sourced from reference TRBV15 and TRBJ2-7, is DAMVIQNPRYQVTQFGKPVTLSCSQTLNHNVMYWYQQKSSQAPKLLFHYYDKDFNNEADTPDNFQSRRPNTSFCFLDIRSPGLGDTAMYLCATSRDQYYEQYFGPGTRLTVT.

The rearrangement uses TRBV19 and TRBJ2-3, with 9 bases lining up with TRBD1. V was clipped by 10 bases and J by 4 bases; unmatched bases: 9. CDR1 and CDR2 (germline): LNHDA, SQIVND (reference sequence). CDR3 length: 14 residues. The CDR3 loop reads CATTGGFVADTQYF. CDR3 in DNA: TGTGCCACTACAGGGGGCTTTGTAGCAGATACGCAGTATTTT.

This clonotype has at least ten counts. The gene calls are TRBV28 and TRBJ2-5; 7 nucleotides line up with TRBD1. The trim removed 9 bases at V and 0 bases at J, leaving 10 bases unmatched. The V gene's germline CDR1 is MDHEN and CDR2 SYDVKM. The CDR3 extends over 15 amino acids. Here the CDR3 reads CASSTGFGYQETQYF. CDR3 bases: TGTGCCAGTTCGACAGGGTTTGGGTACCAAGAGACCCAGTACTTC.

This clonotype showed up just once. A far larger clone is one nucleotide away, so this likely arose from a read error. V and J are TRBV6-1 and TRBJ2-5; 8 bases agree with TRBD2. Losses at the gene ends were 5 bases for V and 0 bases for J; bases not matched to a gene: 11. The germline gives CDR1 MNHNS, CDR2 SASEGT. The CDR3 runs 17 residues. CDR3 sequence reads: CASSPQGASGHQETQYF. DNA for the CDR3: TGTGCCAGCAGTCCCCAAGGGGCTAGCGGGCACCAAGAGACCCAGTACTTC.

This clonotype has a handful of counts. The V call is TRBV20-1, the J call TRBJ1-1, with TRBD1 matching 7 bases. Losses at the gene ends were 3 bases for V and 5 bases for J; bases not matched to a gene: 12. The CDR3 consists of 15 residues. Germline CDR1 and CDR2: DFQATT and SNEGSKA (reference sequence). Written as DNA, the CDR3 is TGCAGTGCTAGTGCGGGAGCAGGGGGAGGAACTGAAGCTTTCTTT. Protein: CSASAGAGGGTEAFF.

This clonotype has only one observation. This chain uses TRBV7-8 with TRBJ1-2; D might be TRBD1 (6 bases). With 4 bases removed from V and 0 bases from J, the gap between germline ends came to 15 bases. The germline V gene has CDR1 SGHVS and CDR2 FQNEAQ. The CDR3 is made up of 16 amino acids. CDR3 nucleotide sequence: TGTGCCAGCAGCTCCAGGGGCGGAGAACCTAACTATGGCTACACCTTC. This gives the protein CASSSRGGEPNYGYTF.

This clonotype was recorded at least ten times. J is TRBJ2-5 and V is TRBV29-1; D is unresolved. This CDR3 has 12 amino acids. The germline gives CDR1 SQVTM, CDR2 ANQGSEA. Trimming took 7 bases from V and 4 from J, leaving 13 bases between them. CDR3 in amino acids: CSALAVSETQYF. The CDR3 DNA reads as TGCAGCGCCCTCGCGGTATCAGAGACCCAGTACTTC.

This clonotype was found once. J is TRBJ2-1 and V is TRBV6-4; the match to TRBD2 covers 7 bases. Germline V gene data show CDR1 as MRHNA and CDR2 as SNTAGT. The CDR3 covers 15 residues. V dropped 0 bases and J dropped 5; count of bases not matched to a gene: 4. CDR3 amino acids: CASSDSTGGHNEQFF. CDR3 coding DNA: TGTGCCAGCAGTGACTCCACGGGAGGCCACAATGAGCAGTTCTTC.

This clonotype has a count of ten or more. The chain is built from TRBV4-3 and TRBJ2-1; 9 bases fit TRBD1. The V and J ends lost 0 bases and 6 bases, in that order; junction bases with no gene match: 6. CDR1 and CDR2 from the germline V gene are LGHNA and YSLEER. The CDR3 loop spans 16 amino acids. In DNA, the CDR3 is TGCGCCAGCAGCCAAGAGGGACAGGGATCCCCCAATGAGCAGTTCTTC. This encodes CASSQEGQGSPNEQFF.